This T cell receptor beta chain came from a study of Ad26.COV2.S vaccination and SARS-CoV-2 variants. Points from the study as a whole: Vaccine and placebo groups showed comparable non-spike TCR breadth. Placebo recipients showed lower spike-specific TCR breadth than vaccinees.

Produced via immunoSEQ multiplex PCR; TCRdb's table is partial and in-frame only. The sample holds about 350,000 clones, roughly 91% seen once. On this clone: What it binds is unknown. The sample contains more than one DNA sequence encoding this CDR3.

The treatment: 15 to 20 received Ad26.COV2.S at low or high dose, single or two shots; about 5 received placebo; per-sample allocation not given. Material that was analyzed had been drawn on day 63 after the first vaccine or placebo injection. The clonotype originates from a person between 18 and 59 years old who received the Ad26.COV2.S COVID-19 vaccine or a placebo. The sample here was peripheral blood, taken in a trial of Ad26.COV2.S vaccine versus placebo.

The CDR3, as DNA: TGCGCCAGCAGCTTGGGACCGAACACTGAAGCTTTCTTT. Translation: CASSLGPNTEAFF. This chain joins TRBV5-1 and TRBJ1-1; unclear D gene. The CDR3 is 13 amino acids. Germline V CDR1 and CDR2: SGHRS, YFSETQ. Deletions cut 0 bases from V and 1 base from J, with 4 bases between.